This TCR beta chain appears in the sequencing data of a study of shared clonotypes between healthy human individuals. On the study more broadly: Per donor, CD8 memory used one plate, CD8 naive used two, CD4 memory used three and CD4 naive used three. The study's findings and limits: Across subsets, estimated richness was generally greater for naive than for memory populations. It was the non-shared clonotypes that had lower generation probabilities than clonotypes shared by all four donors.

Germline lookup yields CDR1 SNHLY and CDR2 FYNNEI. This CDR3 region has 13 residues. Remarks on this clone: The antigen is not known. A far larger clone differs by one base, so this is likely a read error. This sample includes further DNA sequences coding for the same CDR3.

Measured with immunoSEQ multiplex PCR; TCRdb has only the in-frame clones, and not every one. The data hold about 110,000 clones, with less than 75% observed a single time. The chain has TRBV2 and TRBJ2-2; TRBD2 is a possible D gene (6 bases). The sequence came from a woman in her twenties or thirties in good health. The specimen sequenced was memory CD8+ T cells sorted from blood. Subset specified: CD45RO+ cells pooled with CCR7-negative TemRA cells. The CDR3 loop is CATSLGVGGELFF. The DNA of the CDR3 is TGTGCCACCAGCCTAGGCGTAGGCGGGGAGTTGTTTTTT.